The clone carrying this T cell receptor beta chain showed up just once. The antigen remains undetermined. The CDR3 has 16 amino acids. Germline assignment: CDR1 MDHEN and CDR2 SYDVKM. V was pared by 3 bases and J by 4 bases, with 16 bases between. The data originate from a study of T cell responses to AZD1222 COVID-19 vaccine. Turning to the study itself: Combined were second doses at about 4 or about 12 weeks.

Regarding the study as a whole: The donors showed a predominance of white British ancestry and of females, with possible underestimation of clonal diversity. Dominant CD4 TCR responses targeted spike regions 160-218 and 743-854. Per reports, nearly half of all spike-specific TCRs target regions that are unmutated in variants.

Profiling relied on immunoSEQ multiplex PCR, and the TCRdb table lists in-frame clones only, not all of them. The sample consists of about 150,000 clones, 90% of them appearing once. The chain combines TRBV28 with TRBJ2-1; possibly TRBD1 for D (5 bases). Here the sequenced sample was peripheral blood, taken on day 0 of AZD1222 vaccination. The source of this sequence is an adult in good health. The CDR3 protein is CASSFGAIGGYNEQFF. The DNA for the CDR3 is TGTGCCAGCAGTTTTGGGGCTATTGGTGGGTACAATGAGCAGTTCTTC. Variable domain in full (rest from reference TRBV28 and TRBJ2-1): DVKVTQSSRYLVKRTGEKVFLECVQDMDHENMFWYRQDPGLGLRLIYFSYDVKMKEKGDIPEGYSVSREKKERFSLILESASTNQTSMYLCASSFGAIGGYNEQFFGPGTRLTVL.